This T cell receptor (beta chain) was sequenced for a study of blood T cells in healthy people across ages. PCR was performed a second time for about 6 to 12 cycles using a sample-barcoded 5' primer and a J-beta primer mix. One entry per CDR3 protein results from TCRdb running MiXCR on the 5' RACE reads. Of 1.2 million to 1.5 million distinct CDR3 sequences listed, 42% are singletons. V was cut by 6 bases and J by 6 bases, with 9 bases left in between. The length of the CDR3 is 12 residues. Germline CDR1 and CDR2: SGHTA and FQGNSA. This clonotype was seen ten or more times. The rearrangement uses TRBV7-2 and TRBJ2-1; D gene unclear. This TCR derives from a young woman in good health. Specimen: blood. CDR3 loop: CASSLIGNEQFF. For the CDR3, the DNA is TGTGCCAGCAGTTTAATTGGCAATGAGCAGTTCTTC.